This T cell receptor beta chain was obtained from a study of blood T cell repertoires in COVID-19. The data were produced by immunoSEQ multiplex PCR, yet TCRdb's version contains in-frame clones alone and is incomplete. The table has roughly 170,000 clones, roughly 80% seen once. Trimming removed 3 bases from V and 3 bases from J, with 17 bases in between. The CDR3 contains 17 residues. Germline assignment: CDR1 KGHSH and CDR2 LQKENI. The clonotype was recovered from a woman aged 45-65 years who had recovered from COVID-19. Material for sequencing was PBMCs or T cells enriched from blood (not recorded which). The J gene is TRBJ1-4, the V gene TRBV18; D is perhaps TRBD1 (5 bases). CDR3 in DNA: TGTGCCAGCTCACCCCCAAGGGGATCGGGGGCTAATGAAAAACTGTTTTTT. This encodes CASSPPRGSGANEKLFF.